Described below is a single T cell receptor (beta chain) sequence and its context. Its target is unknown. This specimen comes from a study of shared clonotypes between healthy human individuals. Study-level information: The donor group consisted of a couple of women and a few men, aged 18 to 49. Study outcomes and limitations: Among the subsets, naive ones generally showed larger estimated richness than memory ones.

The method was immunoSEQ multiplex PCR; TCRdb's version includes in-frame clones alone and lacks a portion of them. The table records roughly 760,000 clones, 74% of them present only once. The germline V gene has CDR1 MNHNS and CDR2 SASEGT. This CDR3 contains 18 residues. Trimming took 4 bases from V and 6 from J; bases not matched to a gene: 19. Sequenced sample: memory CD4+ T cells sorted from blood. The subset was: CD45RA-negative fraction. This clonotype was obtained from a woman aged 25 to 45 in good health. This sequence joins TRBV6-1 and TRBJ1-1; 8 bases agree with TRBD1. CDR3 in DNA: TGTGCCAGCAGTGGATTAACCCAAGGAACCGGGACAGGCGCTGAAGCTTTCTTT. Translating it yields CASSGLTQGTGTGAEAFF.